This paragraph reports one T cell receptor (beta chain). Methods used by the authors: Cell counts per sample came from amplifying reference gene primers. Sequencing used immunoSEQ multiplex PCR; TCRdb keeps in-frame clones, though not all of them. Clonal size and the V and J genes are those of that table, whereas D and trimming came from the DNA. The data contain some 150,000 clones, approximately 86% of them singletons. This CDR3 comprises 14 residues. Trimming cost V 0 bases and J 6 bases, with 8 bases left between them. Per the germline V gene, CDR1 is LNHNV and CDR2 is YYDKDF (reference sequence). The data were taken from a study of blood T cell repertoires in COVID-19. Study-level information: The United States, Italy and Spain supplied acute and convalescent COVID-19 samples. Nucleic acid was either cDNA or gDNA, and it came from T cells, B-cell-depleted T cells, or PBMCs.

The sequence derives from a woman aged 60-75 years with active or convalescent COVID-19. Sequencing used peripheral blood. The J gene is TRBJ1-4, the V gene TRBV15; maybe TRBD1 (6 bases). CDR3 sequence: CATSRDRGYEKLFF. The CDR3 DNA follows: TGTGCCACCAGCAGAGACAGGGGTTATGAAAAACTGTTTTTT.